The clone carrying this TCR beta chain was seen repeatedly, ten times or more. The antigen is not known. Unsorted PBMC contributed about 270 ng DNA, about 30,000 T cell genomes, to each replicate PCR. Produced via immunoSEQ multiplex PCR; TCRdb's table is partial and in-frame only. The sample holds around 440,000 clones, roughly 80% seen once. The record originates from a study of shared clonotypes between healthy human individuals. Study-wide findings and caveats: It was the few donors that limited the genetic and exposure-history diversity represented. Depth of sequencing was expected to influence donor clonotype sharing.

With 7 bases clipped from V and 6 bases from J, the junction kept 9 bases outside the gene matches. The CDR3 covers 15 residues. From germline, CDR1 is MNHNY and CDR2 SVGAGI (reference sequence). Sample: PBMCs. The clonotype comes from a woman between 40 and 50 years old in good health. Some clones in this sample may be carry-over from other donors' samples. The gene calls are TRBV6-6 and TRBJ2-1, with 10 bases that match TRBD2. Here the CDR3 DNA reads TGTGCCAGCATTCCGGGACTAGCGTTTCTCAATGAGCAGTTCTTC. Its translation is CASIPGLAFLNEQFF.